The 10 T cell receptor beta chains below come from one sample, sequenced in a study of cytomegalovirus exposure and HLA in healthy donors. 60 Vbeta and 13 Jbeta primers were used in PCR. Profiled with immunoSEQ multiplex PCR; TCRdb holds only in-frame clones, not every one. Among more than 140,000 clones listed, roughly 77% were seen once. Sequencing was done on a sample of PBMCs. All receptors derive from a man aged 40-49 years in good health and CMV-seronegative.

The chain recombines TRBV5-1 with TRBJ1-5; D perhaps matches TRBD1 (6 bases). Germline V gene data show CDR1 as SGHRS and CDR2 as YFSETQ. This CDR3 is built from 14 residues. With 4 bases removed from V and 3 bases from J, the gap between germline ends came to 11 bases. The CDR3 DNA follows: TGCGCCAGCAGCCCTGGACAGAACAATCAGCCCCAGCATTTT. Translation: CASSPGQNNQPQHF. The variable domain in full, with the rest retrieved from reference TRBV5-1 and TRBJ1-5, is KAGVTQTPRYLIKTRGQQVTLSCSPISGHRSVSWYQQTPGQGLQFLFEYFSETQRNKGNFPGRFSGRQFSNSRSEMNVSTLELGDSALYLCASSPGQNNQPQHFGDGTRLSIL.

CDR3 amino acids: CAISESGGASYEQYF. In DNA, the CDR3 is TGTGCCATCAGTGAGTCCGGCGGCGCCTCCTACGAGCAGTACTTC. The chain links TRBV10-3 to TRBJ2-5; D remains unclear. The J call may be faulty, since TRBJ2-7 better matches the DNA end. CDR3 length equals 15 residues. Germline V lookup: CDR1 ENHRY, CDR2 SYGVKD.

This clone was observed a few times. Germline is not matched at one junction end, which may reflect a read error. V usage is TRBV6-5 and J usage is TRBJ1-2, with D possibly TRBD1 on 6 matching bases. This CDR3 is built from 12 residues. Germline V CDR1 and CDR2: MNHEY, SVGAGI. CDR3 region: CASRNPTGPTAF. CDR3 nucleotide sequence: TGTGCCAGCAGAAATCCGACAGGTCCCACCGCCTTC.

The V call is TRBV30, the J call TRBJ2-3; D is possibly TRBD1 (5 bases). V shed 0 bases and J shed 4 bases, with 8 bases lying between them. Germline assignment: CDR1 GTSNPN and CDR2 SVGIG (reference sequence). The CDR3 consists of 13 residues. The CDR3 sequence is CAWSVRRADTQYF. DNA of the CDR3: TGTGCCTGGAGTGTACGCAGGGCAGATACGCAGTATTTT. Full variable domain (missing parts from reference TRBV30 and TRBJ2-3): SQTIHQWPATLVQPVGSPLSLECTVEGTSNPNLYWYRQAAGRGLQLLFYSVGIGQISSEVPQNLSASRPQDRQFILSSKKLLLSDSGFYLCAWSVRRADTQYFGPGTRLTVL.

The chain employs TRBV28 and TRBJ2-2; maybe TRBD1 (5 bases). The CDR3 is 18 amino acids. Trimming left V 3 bases short and J 4 bases short, with 21 bases between. The germline V gene has CDR1 MDHEN and CDR2 SYDVKM. In DNA, the CDR3 is TGTGCCAGCAGTTTTAGTGGGGTAGGGGTCCCGCGCACCGGGGAGCTGTTTTTT. It specifies CASSFSGVGVPRTGELFF.

The chain carries TRBV11-3 and TRBJ2-5; a weak D match, TRBD2 (7 bases). Per the germline V gene, CDR1 is SGHNT and CDR2 is YENEEA. The CDR3 sequence is 17 residues long. V was trimmed by 4 bases and J by 2 bases, leaving 20 bases between them. For the CDR3, the DNA is TGTGCCAGCAGCTCTCGTGGGGGGGGCGACAGGCAAGAGACCCAGTACTTC. Amino acid sequence: CASSSRGGGDRQETQYF. Combining the CDR3 with reference TRBV11-3 and TRBJ2-5 gives the whole variable domain EAGVVQSPRYKIIEKKQPVAFWCNPISGHNTLYWYLQNLGQGPELLIRYENEEAVDDSQLPKDRFSAERLKGVDSTLKIQPAELGDSAVYLCASSSRGGGDRQETQYFGPGTRLLVL.

The J gene is TRBJ2-7, the V gene TRBV27, with TRBD2 as a possible D gene (5 bases). CDR1 is MNHEY, CDR2 SMNVEV, per germline (reference sequence). Trimming shortened V by 4 bases and J by 3 bases, and 7 bases separated the two germline ends. This CDR3 is 12 amino acids long. The CDR3 sequence: CASSSGDYEQYF. The CDR3 bases are TGTGCCAGCAGTTCCGGGGACTACGAGCAGTACTTC.

V usage is TRBV14 and J usage is TRBJ1-2; 7 nucleotides line up with TRBD1. The length of the CDR3 is 15 residues. CDR1 is SGHDN and CDR2 is FVKESK in the germline V gene. The ends lost 3 bases at V and 2 bases at J; junction bases unmatched: 6. CDR3 sequence: CASSHGTALNYGYTF. DNA for the CDR3: TGTGCCAGCAGCCACGGGACAGCGCTAAACTATGGCTACACCTTC.

This rearrangement joins TRBV7-3 to TRBJ1-5, with 8 bases matching TRBD1. Germline V gives CDR1 SGHTA, CDR2 FQGTGA. This CDR3 is built from 16 residues. V was pared by 4 bases and J by 4 bases, with 9 bases of the junction left unmatched. The CDR3 DNA sequence: TGTGCCAGCAGCTGGACAGGGTTGCGACTTAATCAGCCCCAGCATTTT. Its translation: CASSWTGLRLNQPQHF.

This chain links TRBV19 with TRBJ2-1; D remains unclear. The CDR3 sequence is 14 residues long. CDR1 LNHDA and CDR2 SQIVND come from the germline V gene (reference sequence). V was pared by 5 bases and J by 0 bases, with 8 bases between. CDR3 nucleotide sequence: TGTGCCAGTAGTTTGGCTTACTCCTACAATGAGCAGTTCTTC. As protein: CASSLAYSYNEQFF. The variable domain in full, with the rest retrieved from reference TRBV19 and TRBJ2-1, is DGGITQSPKYLFRKEGQNVTLSCEQNLNHDAMYWYRQDPGQGLRLIYYSQIVNDFQKGDIAEGYSVSREKKESFPLTVTSAQKNPTAFYLCASSLAYSYNEQFFGPGTRLTVL.